The 21 T cell receptor beta chains given below trace back to one sample, sequenced in a study of shared clonotypes between healthy human individuals. Sequencing was performed with immunoSEQ multiplex PCR; in TCRdb, only in-frame clones are kept and a portion is missing. The sample shows about 590,000 clones, over 95% of them seen only once. The naive CD8 subset, CD45RO-negative cells positively selected for CCR7, excluded terminally differentiated effector memory CD45RA+ cells. Sequencing was done on a sample of naive CD8+ T cells sorted from blood. These receptor sequences come from a woman aged 30 to 39 in good health.

CDR3 nucleotide sequence: TGTGCCAGCCTTAGGGCGGGAGAACACCCTAAAGGCTACACCTTC. It encodes CASLRAGEHPKGYTF. V and J are TRBV2 and TRBJ1-2; no clear D gene. CDR3 length equals 15 residues. V shed 8 bases and J shed 8 bases, with 24 bases lying between them. From germline, CDR1 is SNHLY and CDR2 FYNNEI. Based on the CDR3 plus reference TRBV2 and TRBJ1-2, the full variable domain is EPEVTQTPSHQVTQMGQEVILRCVPISNHLYFYWYRQILGQKVEFLVSFYNNEISEKSEIFDDQFSVERPDGSNFTLKIRSTKLEDSAMYFCASLRAGEHPKGYTFGSGTRLTVV.

The J gene is TRBJ1-2, the V gene TRBV5-6; D is uncertain. The V end lost 4 bases, the J end lost 7 bases, and 17 bases lay between the germline ends. The CDR3 runs 14 residues. Germline lookup yields CDR1 SGHDT and CDR2 YYEEEE. For the CDR3, the DNA is TGTGCCAGCAGCCAAGGAGAGGGCTCCCCTGGCTACACCTTC. Encoded protein: CASSQGEGSPGYTF.

This chain links TRBV5-6 with TRBJ2-1, with TRBD1 identical over 8 bases. In germline, CDR1 is SGHDT, CDR2 YYEEEE. J gave up 4 bases and V 1 base, and 7 bases lay outside the gene matches. The CDR3 contains 16 residues. DNA for the CDR3: TGTGCCAGCAGCTTGTTTGCAGGGGGCAAGTACAATGAGCAGTTCTTC. Residues: CASSLFAGGKYNEQFF.

The chain recombines TRBV10-3 with TRBJ2-7; 8 bases agree with TRBD2. CDR3 length: 14 amino acids. Losses at the gene ends were 5 bases for V and 0 bases for J; bases not matched to a gene: 3. Germline CDR1 and CDR2: ENHRY and SYGVKD. CDR3 residues: CAISQSGSSYEQYF. The CDR3 region has the DNA TGTGCCATCAGTCAAAGCGGGAGCTCCTACGAGCAGTACTTC.

The chain employs TRBV5-4 and TRBJ1-2, with a possible D match to TRBD1 (5 bases). V shed 0 bases and J shed 4 bases, with 19 bases lying between them. The CDR3 sequence is 17 residues long. The V gene's germline CDR1 is SGHNT and CDR2 YYREEE (reference sequence). CDR3 sequence reads: CASSLGTLTVRGYGYTF. Here the CDR3 DNA reads TGTGCCAGCAGCTTGGGGACCCTGACAGTACGCGGCTATGGCTACACCTTC.

This chain joins TRBV28 and TRBJ2-7, with TRBD1 matching 7 bases. The trim removed 8 bases at V and 2 bases at J, leaving 3 bases unmatched. This CDR3 has 12 residues. The V gene's germline CDR1 is MDHEN and CDR2 SYDVKM. The CDR3 loop reads CASEQGPYEQYF. DNA for the CDR3: TGTGCCAGCGAACAGGGGCCCTACGAGCAGTACTTC.

This rearrangement joins TRBV11-2 to TRBJ2-7; a weak D match, TRBD2 (6 bases). From germline, CDR1 is SGHAT and CDR2 FQNNGV. The CDR3 has 15 amino acids. Trimming cost V 5 bases and J 6 bases, with 20 bases left between them. The chain's CDR3 is CASSPRGDAGLEQYF. The CDR3 nucleotides are TGTGCCAGCAGCCCCCGCGGGGACGCGGGGCTCGAGCAGTACTTC.

The V and J genes are TRBV7-9 and TRBJ1-2; 7 nucleotides agree with TRBD1. The CDR3 is made up of 17 amino acids. After removal of 4 bases from V and 6 bases from J, the junction contained 17 bases not matched to a gene. Germline V gives CDR1 SEHNR, CDR2 FQNEAQ (reference sequence). CDR3 sequence reads: CASSSGAGGPRENGYTF. The CDR3 bases are TGTGCCAGCAGCTCCGGGGCAGGGGGGCCGCGGGAGAATGGCTACACCTTC.

This clone has a single count. The V and J genes are TRBV5-5 and TRBJ2-7, with 10 bases lining up with TRBD1. The trim removed 1 base at V and 6 bases at J, leaving 7 bases unmatched. Germline assignment: CDR1 SGHKS and CDR2 YYEKEE (reference sequence). The CDR3 has 15 residues. DNA of the CDR3: TGTGCCAGCAGCTTGTACGGGACAGGGGTTCCCGAGCAGTACTTC. This gives the protein CASSLYGTGVPEQYF.

This clone was seen once. J is TRBJ2-3 and V is TRBV27, with 7 bases matching TRBD1. Trimming removed 5 bases from V and 2 bases from J; junction bases left unmatched: 10. Germline CDR1 is MNHEY and CDR2 is SMNVEV (reference sequence). The CDR3 spans 16 residues. The CDR3 DNA is TGTGCCAGCAGTCTAATACCGGGACAGCTCACAGATACGCAGTATTTT. The encoded protein is CASSLIPGQLTDTQYF.

V and J are TRBV30 and TRBJ1-4, with D perhaps TRBD1 (5 bases). The CDR3 spans 12 residues. In germline, CDR1 is GTSNPN, CDR2 SVGIG (reference sequence). For the CDR3, the DNA is TGTGCTTGGCACAGGATGAATGAAAAACTGTTTTTT. This gives the protein CAWHRMNEKLFF.

This chain links TRBV7-8 with TRBJ2-1; D may be TRBD1 or TRBD2 (5 bases each). Trimming removed 4 bases at V and 6 bases at J, with 16 bases between. This CDR3 has 15 amino acids. Germline CDR1 reads SGHVS; CDR2 reads FQNEAQ. CDR3 coding DNA: TGTGCCAGCAGCTCCAGGTCCCTTGGGGGCAATGAGCAGTTCTTC. It is translated as CASSSRSLGGNEQFF.

This clone was picked up one time. The chain recombines TRBV7-2 with TRBJ2-3, with 7 bases lining up with TRBD1. The trim removed 5 bases at V and 2 bases at J, leaving 7 bases unmatched. Germline V gene lookup returns CDR1 SGHTA and CDR2 FQGNSA. The CDR3 is 15 residues long. The CDR3 is CASSGTAVPTDTQYF. DNA of the CDR3: TGTGCCAGCAGCGGGACAGCGGTCCCCACAGATACGCAGTATTTT.

This chain links TRBV4-1 with TRBJ2-1; D perhaps matches TRBD2 (5 bases). This CDR3 spans 16 amino acids. V was cut by 4 bases and J by 7 bases, with 20 bases left in between. The germline V gene encodes CDR1 MGHRA and CDR2 YSYEKL. This CDR3 is CASSLQPLQRSNEQFF. The CDR3 DNA reads TGCGCCAGCAGCCTTCAACCACTCCAGCGGTCAAATGAGCAGTTCTTC.

This chain joins TRBV6-5 and TRBJ2-7; the match to TRBD2 covers 8 bases. V lost 3 bases to trimming and J lost 2 bases; unmatched junction nucleotides: 0. This CDR3 has 13 amino acids. In germline, CDR1 is MNHEY, CDR2 SVGAGI. Written as DNA, the CDR3 is TGTGCCAGCAGTTATAGCGGGACCTACGAGCAGTACTTC. It encodes CASSYSGTYEQYF.

V usage is TRBV4-1 and J usage is TRBJ2-3; TRBD2 aligns across 8 bases. V lost 5 bases, J lost 1 base, and 2 bases stayed unmatched. Germline CDR1 is MGHRA and CDR2 is YSYEKL. CDR3 length: 14 residues. CDR3: CASSTLAGTDTQYF. The CDR3 DNA reads TGCGCCAGCAGCACACTAGCGGGCACAGATACGCAGTATTTT.

As for this clone: The germline gene is not matched at one end of the junction; a read error may be the cause. The chain combines TRBV5-8 with TRBJ2-7; 7 bases map to TRBD1. This CDR3 is built from 12 residues. Germline values: CDR1 SGHTS, CDR2 YDEGEE. CDR3 DNA sequence: TGTGCCAGCAGCCCTCGAAGGGGGACAGCGCTCTTC. Protein sequence: CASSPRRGTALF.

The chain couples TRBV2 to TRBJ2-2, with no clear D. The CDR3 sequence is 17 residues long. Looked up from germline, CDR1 is SNHLY and CDR2 is FYNNEI. The V end was cut by 5 bases, the J end by 5 bases, with 21 bases between. The DNA of the CDR3 is TGTGCCAGCAGTCCAAGTCCAGGCGAGGTTGCGACCGGGGAGCTGTTTTTT. Translating it yields CASSPSPGEVATGELFF.

This clone was seen a few times. This chain uses TRBV19 with TRBJ1-1, with D possibly TRBD1 on 5 matching bases. Germline V gene data show CDR1 as LNHDA and CDR2 as SQIVND (reference sequence). This CDR3 has 12 amino acids. V lost 6 bases and J lost 7, with 12 bases in between. CDR3 amino acids: CASSKDSIEAFF. Here the CDR3 DNA reads TGTGCCAGTAGCAAAGACAGTATTGAAGCTTTCTTT.

V is TRBV7-7 and J is TRBJ2-2; a weak D match, TRBD1 (6 bases). Trimming took 5 bases from V and 4 from J, leaving 17 bases between them. This CDR3 is 16 amino acids long. Germline V gene sequence: CDR1 SSHAT, CDR2 FNYEAQ (reference sequence). As DNA, the CDR3 is TGTGCCAGCAGCCCCAGGGGCAGGGAGAGCACCGGGGAGCTGTTTTTT. It specifies CASSPRGRESTGELFF. Supplemented by reference TRBV7-7 and TRBJ2-2, the full variable domain reads GAGVSQSPRYKVTKRGQDVTLRCDPISSHATLYWYQQALGQGPEFLTYFNYEAQPDKSGLPSDRFSAERPEGSISTLTIQRTEQRDSAMYRCASSPRGRESTGELFFGEGSRLTVL.

The gene calls are TRBV7-2 and TRBJ2-1, with 8 bases identical to TRBD2. CDR3 length: 16 amino acids. The V and J ends lost 0 bases and 2 bases, in that order; junction bases with no gene match: 3. CDR1 and CDR2 (germline): SGHTA, FQGNSA. The CDR3: CASSLAGLGPYNEQFF. CDR3 in DNA: TGTGCCAGCAGCTTAGCGGGACTAGGCCCCTACAATGAGCAGTTCTTC.